This TCR beta chain was identified in a study of post-analysis software for immune sequencing data. General observations from the study: Samples made in the same batch grouped tightly together by F measure.

This clonotype has more than one count but fewer than ten. Antigen specificity is unknown. Each TCR beta cDNA library carried unique molecular identifiers. The source material, roughly 0.9 to 11 million T cells, gave rise to roughly 500,000 cDNA molecules. Via MiXCR, TCRdb re-called the PCR reads, giving one row per CDR3 protein. The table has roughly 540,000 distinct CDR3 sequences, around 34% seen once. The sequenced material came from blood. The clonotype was recovered from a girl under 18 with multiple sclerosis.

CDR3 protein: CAIRPSSTGAQYF. CDR3 coding DNA: TGTGCCATCAGACCTTCCTCGACGGGGGCCCAGTACTTC. The rearrangement links TRBV10-3 to TRBJ2-7; D might be TRBD1 or TRBD2, each matching 6 bases. Per the germline V gene, CDR1 is ENHRY and CDR2 is SYGVKD. This CDR3 is 13 amino acids long. V shed 6 bases and J shed 10 bases, with 19 bases lying between them.